The 2 T cell receptor beta chains below all came from one sample that was sequenced in a study of cytotoxic CD8 clonotypes in ibrutinib-treated CLL. The assay was immunoSEQ multiplex PCR, and TCRdb's table has in-frame clones only and misses some. Here the sample spans roughly 330,000 clones, roughly 71% being singletons. The sequencing used PBMCs, collected after 36 months of ibrutinib treatment. Receptors originate from a human donor with chronic lymphocytic leukemia.

Only a few counts were recorded for this clone. The same CDR3 is also encoded by other DNA sequences in this sample. This rearrangement joins TRBV18 to TRBJ1-2, with D perhaps matching TRBD1 (6 bases). Trimming stripped 6 bases from V and 2 bases from J, with 10 bases between. Germline-derived CDR1 and CDR2 are KGHSH and LQKENI. This CDR3 spans 13 amino acids. CDR3 nucleotide sequence: TGTGCCAGCTCGCCTCAGGGGAACTATGGCTACACCTTC. It is translated as CASSPQGNYGYTF.

This clone was observed a handful of times. J is TRBJ2-3 and V is TRBV19; possibly TRBD1 for D (6 bases). The CDR3 has 16 residues. V lost 5 bases and J 2 bases, leaving 17 bases between the germline ends. Germline assignment: CDR1 LNHDA and CDR2 SQIVND (reference sequence). The DNA of the CDR3 is TGTGCCAGTAGTCCTCCGGGACAATCGGACACAGATACGCAGTATTTT. Its protein product is CASSPPGQSDTDTQYF.